Below, 25 T cell receptor beta chains from the same sample are listed, as sequenced in a study of OX40 agonist ivuxolimab in advanced cancers. Clones were sequenced by immunoSEQ multiplex PCR, and TCRdb holds only the in-frame ones, with some missing. This repertoire shows 45,000 to 60,000 clones, about 87% found once; its top ten account for 10%. This specimen consisted of CD4+ or CD8+ T cells sorted from blood, obtained in a trial of the OX40 agonist ivuxolimab. The receptors derive from an adult with an advanced solid tumor such as melanoma, head and neck, liver or kidney cancer.

The chain recombines TRBV4-3 with TRBJ1-3; D perhaps matches TRBD1 (6 bases). V lost 1 base and J lost 2, with 9 bases in between. The germline CDR1 and CDR2 sequences are LGHNA and YSLEER. This CDR3 is built from 15 residues. The DNA of the CDR3 is TGCGCCAGCAGCCAAGGGACAGCCCCTGGAAACACCATATATTTT. This gives the protein CASSQGTAPGNTIYF.

This chain joins TRBV19 and TRBJ1-4; 11 bases fit TRBD1. V lost 8 bases to trimming and J lost 4 bases; unmatched junction nucleotides: 6. The CDR3 is 15 residues long. In germline, CDR1 is LNHDA, CDR2 SQIVND (reference sequence). Written as DNA, the CDR3 is TGTGCCAGTCAAGGGGACAGGGGGAATAATGAAAAACTGTTTTTT. It encodes CASQGDRGNNEKLFF.

This chain links TRBV11-1 with TRBJ1-1; D uncertain. The germline gives CDR1 SGHAT, CDR2 FQDESV (reference sequence). Trimming pared 0 bases from V and 8 bases from J, leaving 10 bases between. CDR3 length: 13 amino acids. As DNA, the CDR3 is TGTGCCAGCAGCTTAGCATTCGGCAGAGAAGCTTTCTTT. Translated: CASSLAFGREAFF.

The chain uses TRBV28 and TRBJ2-7; TRBD1 might be the D (6 bases). The V end lost 5 bases, the J end lost 0 bases, and 11 bases lay between the germline ends. Germline CDR1 reads MDHEN; CDR2 reads SYDVKM. The CDR3 is made up of 14 amino acids. CDR3 sequence reads: CASSVRDNSYEQYF. The CDR3 DNA reads as TGTGCCAGCAGTGTCCGGGACAACTCCTACGAGCAGTACTTC.

V and J are TRBV10-3 and TRBJ1-1; D call uncertain. The ends were cut back, 7 bases at V and 1 base at J, with 10 bases in the middle. The V gene's germline CDR1 is ENHRY and CDR2 SYGVKD. This CDR3 has 13 amino acids. CDR3 coding DNA: TGTGCCATCACCGAGGGAGAGAACACTGAAGCTTTCTTT. This gives the protein CAITEGENTEAFF.

The chain couples TRBV2 to TRBJ2-2; no reliable D call. The V gene lost 3 bases and the J gene lost 8 bases, with 13 bases spanning the gap. The CDR3 has 14 residues. Germline V gene data show CDR1 as SNHLY and CDR2 as FYNNEI. The CDR3 protein is CASSEGPWGGELFF. Written as DNA, the CDR3 is TGTGCCAGCAGTGAGGGTCCGTGGGGAGGGGAGCTGTTTTTT.

V usage is TRBV14 and J usage is TRBJ2-3, with 9 nucleotides matching TRBD1. The V gene end was trimmed by 4 bases and the J gene end by 2 bases; junction bases not matched to a gene: 10. Germline V gene lookup returns CDR1 SGHDN and CDR2 FVKESK. The CDR3 length is 17 residues. CDR3 in DNA: TGTGCCAGCAGCCGTACCGGGACAGGGCGTTACACAGATACGCAGTATTTT. It yields the protein CASSRTGTGRYTDTQYF.

V gene TRBV13 combines with J gene TRBJ2-1; 10 bases are shared with TRBD2. The germline V gene has CDR1 PRHDT and CDR2 FYEKMQ (reference sequence). Trimming at V came to 5 bases and at J to 10 bases, leaving 20 bases not matched to a gene. CDR3 length: 18 residues. CDR3 residues: CASSPGLAGVSMAWEQFF. CDR3 DNA sequence: TGTGCCAGCAGCCCGGGCCTAGCGGGAGTATCAATGGCTTGGGAGCAGTTCTTC.

The V call is TRBV9, the J call TRBJ2-5; D not resolved. The J call is uncertain, as TRBJ2-7 better fits the DNA end. Germline CDR1 is SGDLS and CDR2 is YYNGEE. The CDR3 runs 15 residues. CDR3 bases: TGTGCCAGCAGCGTAACGGCCGTTAGCTCCTACGAGCAGTACTTC. It yields the protein CASSVTAVSSYEQYF.

V gene TRBV27 combines with J gene TRBJ1-6; no reliable D call. CDR1 MNHEY and CDR2 SMNVEV come from the germline V gene (reference sequence). V was pared by 5 bases and J by 2 bases, with 10 bases between. The CDR3 consists of 15 residues. The CDR3 is CASSPRAPYNSPLHF. CDR3 nucleotides: TGTGCCAGCAGTCCCCGGGCCCCCTATAATTCACCCCTCCACTTT.

The chain recombines TRBV6-5 with TRBJ1-3; D gene uncertain. Trimming cost V 7 bases and J 4 bases, with 5 bases left between them. The CDR3 is 11 amino acids. Germline CDR1 and CDR2: MNHEY and SVGAGI. As DNA, the CDR3 is TGTGCCAGCATGCGGGGAAACACCATATATTTT. Amino acid sequence: CASMRGNTIYF.

As regards this clone: Germline is not matched at one junction end, which may reflect a read error. This chain links TRBV27 with TRBJ1-2; TRBD1 is a possible D gene (6 bases). Germline loops: CDR1 MNHEY, CDR2 SMNVEV (reference sequence). The CDR3 covers 13 residues. For the CDR3, the DNA is TGTGCCAGCAGAACTGGGACAACGAATGGCTGCACCTTC. Translating gives CASRTGTTNGCTF.

The chain couples TRBV4-1 to TRBJ1-2, with D possibly being TRBD1 (5 bases). Per the germline V gene, CDR1 is MGHRA and CDR2 is YSYEKL. The CDR3 extends over 17 amino acids. The germline V and J ends were trimmed by 3 bases and 6 bases, with 23 bases remaining between them. DNA of the CDR3: TGCGCCAGCAGCCAGTCGTCGCAGGGTGCCTTCGGAGATGGCTACACCTTC. It yields the protein CASSQSSQGAFGDGYTF.

The table lists this clone with a count of one. The gene calls are TRBV9 and TRBJ1-2; D is perhaps TRBD1 (5 bases). The CDR3 covers 15 residues. Between the trimmed V and J ends, which lost 5 bases and 6 bases, there was a span of 20 bases. Germline V lookup: CDR1 SGDLS, CDR2 YYNGEE. CDR3 region: CASRGEGYVAHGYTF. The DNA of the CDR3 is TGTGCCAGCAGAGGGGAGGGATACGTGGCGCATGGCTACACCTTC.

The chain combines TRBV30 with TRBJ1-2; D is undetermined. This CDR3 contains 12 residues. Germline CDR1 reads GTSNPN; CDR2 reads SVGIG (reference sequence). V was shortened by 2 bases and J by 4 bases, with 8 bases between the two germline ends. CDR3 region: CAWSSPFYGYTF. In DNA, the CDR3 is TGTGCCTGGAGTTCCCCGTTCTATGGCTACACCTTC.

In this sample, this clone turned up once. The chain is built from TRBV7-8 and TRBJ2-7; a weak D match, TRBD1 (6 bases). There are 14 residues in the CDR3. V lost 5 bases, J lost 7 bases, and 18 bases lay in between. From germline, CDR1 is SGHVS and CDR2 FQNEAQ. The CDR3 sequence: CASSAKMGAGEQYF. The CDR3 nucleotides are TGTGCCAGCAGCGCCAAGATGGGGGCAGGGGAGCAGTACTTC.

V is TRBV9 and J is TRBJ2-7; a possible D gene is TRBD1 (5 bases). The germline V and J ends were trimmed by 2 bases and 5 bases, with 20 bases remaining between them. This CDR3 is built from 16 residues. Germline V gene lookup returns CDR1 SGDLS and CDR2 YYNGEE. CDR3 loop: CASSVRQTGFRDEQYF. The CDR3 region has the DNA TGTGCCAGCAGCGTCCGACAGACCGGCTTTCGCGACGAGCAGTACTTC.

This chain links TRBV20-1 with TRBJ2-1, with D unresolved. Germline assignment: CDR1 DFQATT and CDR2 SNEGSKA (reference sequence). The length of the CDR3 is 10 residues. Between the trimmed V and J ends, which lost 4 bases and 14 bases, there was a span of 12 bases. The CDR3 sequence is CSATQIEEFF. The CDR3 DNA sequence: TGCAGTGCTACTCAAATAGAGGAGTTCTTC.

The chain recombines TRBV15 with TRBJ2-7; perhaps TRBD2 as D (6 bases). CDR1 and CDR2 from the germline V gene are LNHNV and YYDKDF (reference sequence). Trimming left V 3 bases short and J 6 bases short, with 15 bases between. This CDR3 contains 14 residues. For the CDR3, the DNA is TGTGCCACCAGCAGCGTGGGACTGGCCAGCGAGCAGTACTTC. Encoded protein: CATSSVGLASEQYF.

The chain employs TRBV4-3 and TRBJ2-7, with TRBD2 matching 9 bases. The germline CDR1 and CDR2 sequences are LGHNA and YSLEER. After removal of 0 bases from V and 2 bases from J, the junction contained 8 bases not matched to a gene. CDR3 length equals 17 residues. The CDR3 DNA reads as TGCGCCAGCAGCCAAGACGGAGCGGGAGGTGGGGCCTACGAGCAGTACTTC. It yields the protein CASSQDGAGGGAYEQYF.

This chain connects TRBV4-1 to TRBJ2-7; D ambiguous. The CDR3 sequence is 13 residues long. The V end lost 1 base, the J end lost 5 bases, and 9 bases lay between the germline ends. Germline V gene lookup returns CDR1 MGHRA and CDR2 YSYEKL. The CDR3 DNA reads as TGCGCCAGCAGCCAAGTTTCCCTAGACGAGCAGTACTTC. It encodes CASSQVSLDEQYF.

This clone was seen more than once but under ten times. The gene calls are TRBV9 and TRBJ1-1; 8 nucleotides align to TRBD1. V was pared by 3 bases and J by 1 base, with 5 bases of the junction left unmatched. CDR3 length equals 15 residues. Germline CDR1 SGDLS, CDR2 YYNGEE. The CDR3 nucleotides read TGTGCCAGCAGCGAGGGGACAGGAGGGAACACTGAAGCTTTCTTT. It translates to CASSEGTGGNTEAFF. The complete variable domain, with remaining parts taken from reference TRBV9 and TRBJ1-1, reads DSGVTQTPKHLITATGQRVTLRCSPRSGDLSVYWYQQSLDQGLQFLIQYYNGEERAKGNILERFSAQQFPDLHSELNLSSLELGDSALYFCASSEGTGGNTEAFFGQGTRLTVV.

This clone appeared a single time. The chain combines TRBV6-5 with TRBJ2-7; tentatively, D is TRBD1 (5 bases). V dropped 2 bases and J dropped 6 bases, with 11 bases sitting between them. The V gene's germline CDR1 is MNHEY and CDR2 SVGAGI. The CDR3 spans 13 residues. The CDR3 loop is CASSYTTASEQYF. CDR3 sequence (DNA): TGTGCCAGCAGTTACACGACAGCATCCGAGCAGTACTTC.

CDR3 region: CASSLLATGYEQYF. The CDR3 coding sequence is TGTGCCAGCAGCTTACTAGCGACAGGGTACGAGCAGTACTTC. The chain is built from TRBV11-3 and TRBJ2-7, with D possibly TRBD1 on 7 matching bases. V was pared by 2 bases and J by 4 bases, with 12 bases between. In germline, CDR1 is SGHNT, CDR2 YENEEA. The CDR3 sequence is 14 residues long.

J is TRBJ1-4 and V is TRBV27; D is uncertain. With 3 bases removed from V and 8 bases from J, the gap between germline ends came to 10 bases. This CDR3 is built from 13 residues. The germline gives CDR1 MNHEY, CDR2 SMNVEV (reference sequence). As DNA, the CDR3 is TGTGCCAGCAGTTTTTGGACTGGCGAAAAACTGTTTTTT. Protein product: CASSFWTGEKLFF.